This T cell receptor beta chain was sequenced in a study of radiotherapy plus CTLA-4 blockade in lung cancer. Study-level results: In blood, TCR clones derived from the tumor expanded after radiotherapy plus ipilimumab. Early blood T cell clone dynamics reportedly forecast response best, with interferon-beta.

As concerns this clone: Its target is not known.

The V gene's germline CDR1 is LNHDA and CDR2 SQIVND (reference sequence). V dropped 5 bases and J dropped 4; count of bases not matched to a gene: 5. There are 15 residues in the CDR3. The assay was immunoSEQ multiplex PCR, and TCRdb's table has in-frame clones only and misses some. The data show tens of thousands of clones, with around 76% seen just once and 2.9% held by the top ten. The sample was peripheral blood, taken from a patient treated with radiotherapy plus ipilimumab. The TCR comes from a human donor with non-small cell lung cancer who had a complete response to radiotherapy plus ipilimumab. This sequence joins TRBV19 and TRBJ1-5, with TRBD1 matching 10 bases. The CDR3 DNA sequence: TGTGCCAGTAGTGTATGGACAGGGGGGAATCAGCCCCAGCATTTT. Its protein is CASSVWTGGNQPQHF.